This TCR beta chain was found in a study of OX40 agonist ivuxolimab in advanced cancers. This CDR3 contains 15 residues. Between the trimmed V and J ends, which lost 3 bases and 5 bases, there was a span of 14 bases. From germline, CDR1 is SGDLS and CDR2 YYNGEE. About this clone: Antigen: not known.

Study-wide findings and caveats: The specificity for antigen of the expanded peripheral T cells was not determined. Clonal expansion by week 6 occurred in CD4+ and CD8+ blood T cells (at 0.1 to 3.0 mg/kg).

Sequenced by immunoSEQ multiplex PCR; TCRdb stores in-frame clones only, minus some. The sample includes 75,000 to 100,000 clones, roughly nine tenths of them seen just once. The V gene is TRBV9, the J gene TRBJ2-2; D is unclear. The sequenced sample was CD4+ or CD8+ T cells sorted from blood, obtained in a trial of the OX40 agonist ivuxolimab. The clonotype comes from an adult with an advanced solid tumor such as melanoma, head and neck, liver or kidney cancer. CDR3 in amino acids: CASSAWSSPTGELFF. The CDR3 DNA sequence: TGTGCCAGCAGCGCCTGGTCTAGTCCAACCGGGGAGCTGTTTTTT.